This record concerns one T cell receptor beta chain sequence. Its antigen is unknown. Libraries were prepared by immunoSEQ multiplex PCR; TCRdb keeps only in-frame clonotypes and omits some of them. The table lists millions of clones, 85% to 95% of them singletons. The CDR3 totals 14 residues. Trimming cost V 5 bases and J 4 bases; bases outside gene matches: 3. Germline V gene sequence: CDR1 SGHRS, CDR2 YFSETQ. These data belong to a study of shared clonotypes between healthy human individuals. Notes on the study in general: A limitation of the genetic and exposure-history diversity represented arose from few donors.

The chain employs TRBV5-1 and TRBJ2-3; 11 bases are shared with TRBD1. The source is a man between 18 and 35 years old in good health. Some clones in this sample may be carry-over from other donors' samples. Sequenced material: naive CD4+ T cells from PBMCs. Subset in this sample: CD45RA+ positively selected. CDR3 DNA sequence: TGCGCCAGCAGAGGACAGGGGGCCCCAGATACGCAGTATTTT. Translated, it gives CASRGQGAPDTQYF.